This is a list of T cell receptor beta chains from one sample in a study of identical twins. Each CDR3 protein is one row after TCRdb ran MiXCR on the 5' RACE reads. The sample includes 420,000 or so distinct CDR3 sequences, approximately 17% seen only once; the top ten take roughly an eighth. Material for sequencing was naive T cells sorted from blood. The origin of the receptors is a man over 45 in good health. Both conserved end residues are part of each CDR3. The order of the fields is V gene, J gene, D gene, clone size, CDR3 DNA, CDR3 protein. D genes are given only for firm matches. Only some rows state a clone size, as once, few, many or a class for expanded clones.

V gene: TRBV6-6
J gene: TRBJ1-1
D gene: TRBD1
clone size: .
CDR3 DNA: TGTGCCAGCAATCCAAGGGGGCCCACTGAAGCTTTCTTT
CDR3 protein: CASNPRGPTEAFF

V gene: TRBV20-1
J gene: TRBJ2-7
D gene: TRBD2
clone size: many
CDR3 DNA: TGCAGTCCTATTGGGGCTAGCGGGGTCGGGGAGCAGTACTTC
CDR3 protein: CSPIGASGVGEQYF

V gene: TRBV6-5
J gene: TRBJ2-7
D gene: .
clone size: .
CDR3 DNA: TGTGCCAGCAGTACCGTAGGAGTCGAGCAGTACTTC
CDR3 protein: CASSTVGVEQYF

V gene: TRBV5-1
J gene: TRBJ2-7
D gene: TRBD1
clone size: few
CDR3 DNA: TGCGCCAGCAGCCCCCTGGACAGGAACTACGAGCAGTACTTC
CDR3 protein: CASSPLDRNYEQYF

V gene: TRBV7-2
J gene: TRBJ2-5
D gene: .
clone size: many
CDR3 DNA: TGTGCCAGCAGCTTAGCGACCAAGGGGACCCAGTACTTC
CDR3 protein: CASSLATKGTQYF

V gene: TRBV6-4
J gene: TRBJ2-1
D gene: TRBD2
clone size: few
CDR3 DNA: TGTGCCAGCGGGGGATCGGGCCGGACTAGTCCATCCCGGGTTGGCTACAATGAGCAGTTCTTC
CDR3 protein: CASGGSGRTSPSRVGYNEQFF

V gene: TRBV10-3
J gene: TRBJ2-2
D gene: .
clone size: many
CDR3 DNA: TGTGCCATCACCAGGGCCTACACCGGGGAGCTGTTTTTT
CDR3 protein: CAITRAYTGELFF

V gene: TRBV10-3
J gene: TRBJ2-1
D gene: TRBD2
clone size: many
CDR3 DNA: TGTGCCATCAGTGGCGGGGGAAGCTCCTACAATGAGCAGTTCTTC
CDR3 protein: CAISGGGSSYNEQFF

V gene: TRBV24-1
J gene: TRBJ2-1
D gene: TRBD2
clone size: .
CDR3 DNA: TGTGCCACCAGTGACCTCACTAGCGGGAGTCTCAATGAGCAGTTCTTC
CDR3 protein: CATSDLTSGSLNEQFF

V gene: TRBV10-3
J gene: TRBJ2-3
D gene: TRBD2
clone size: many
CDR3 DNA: TGTGCCAACAGAGCGGGAGGACAAGATACGCAGTATTTT
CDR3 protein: CANRAGGQDTQYF